One T cell receptor (beta chain) is described in this entry. At one of its ends the junction is not consistent with the germline gene, which may arise from a read error. The data are from a study of blood T cell repertoires in COVID-19. In the study overall: Samples of COVID-19 (acute and convalescent) were obtained from the United States, Italy and Spain. PBMCs, B-cell-depleted T cells, or T cells provided the cDNA or gDNA that made up the material.

Source study methods: Counts of nucleated cells, estimated from reference gene primer amplification, were obtained. Assay used: immunoSEQ multiplex PCR; TCRdb lists only in-frame clones, some missing. For V, J and clone size, that table is used; D and trimming come from the DNA. Here the sample spans around 130,000 clones, over 80% being singletons. CDR3 length equals 12 residues. Germline loops: CDR1 LGHNA, CDR2 YNFKEQ. The sequenced sample was peripheral blood. The receptor comes from a man between 65 and 79 years old with acute or convalescent COVID-19. This sequence joins TRBV4-2 and TRBJ1-2; the D is unclear. The CDR3 DNA is TGTGCCAGCAGCCAAGAGTCAGCGACGACCAACTTC. This codes for CASSQESATTNF.